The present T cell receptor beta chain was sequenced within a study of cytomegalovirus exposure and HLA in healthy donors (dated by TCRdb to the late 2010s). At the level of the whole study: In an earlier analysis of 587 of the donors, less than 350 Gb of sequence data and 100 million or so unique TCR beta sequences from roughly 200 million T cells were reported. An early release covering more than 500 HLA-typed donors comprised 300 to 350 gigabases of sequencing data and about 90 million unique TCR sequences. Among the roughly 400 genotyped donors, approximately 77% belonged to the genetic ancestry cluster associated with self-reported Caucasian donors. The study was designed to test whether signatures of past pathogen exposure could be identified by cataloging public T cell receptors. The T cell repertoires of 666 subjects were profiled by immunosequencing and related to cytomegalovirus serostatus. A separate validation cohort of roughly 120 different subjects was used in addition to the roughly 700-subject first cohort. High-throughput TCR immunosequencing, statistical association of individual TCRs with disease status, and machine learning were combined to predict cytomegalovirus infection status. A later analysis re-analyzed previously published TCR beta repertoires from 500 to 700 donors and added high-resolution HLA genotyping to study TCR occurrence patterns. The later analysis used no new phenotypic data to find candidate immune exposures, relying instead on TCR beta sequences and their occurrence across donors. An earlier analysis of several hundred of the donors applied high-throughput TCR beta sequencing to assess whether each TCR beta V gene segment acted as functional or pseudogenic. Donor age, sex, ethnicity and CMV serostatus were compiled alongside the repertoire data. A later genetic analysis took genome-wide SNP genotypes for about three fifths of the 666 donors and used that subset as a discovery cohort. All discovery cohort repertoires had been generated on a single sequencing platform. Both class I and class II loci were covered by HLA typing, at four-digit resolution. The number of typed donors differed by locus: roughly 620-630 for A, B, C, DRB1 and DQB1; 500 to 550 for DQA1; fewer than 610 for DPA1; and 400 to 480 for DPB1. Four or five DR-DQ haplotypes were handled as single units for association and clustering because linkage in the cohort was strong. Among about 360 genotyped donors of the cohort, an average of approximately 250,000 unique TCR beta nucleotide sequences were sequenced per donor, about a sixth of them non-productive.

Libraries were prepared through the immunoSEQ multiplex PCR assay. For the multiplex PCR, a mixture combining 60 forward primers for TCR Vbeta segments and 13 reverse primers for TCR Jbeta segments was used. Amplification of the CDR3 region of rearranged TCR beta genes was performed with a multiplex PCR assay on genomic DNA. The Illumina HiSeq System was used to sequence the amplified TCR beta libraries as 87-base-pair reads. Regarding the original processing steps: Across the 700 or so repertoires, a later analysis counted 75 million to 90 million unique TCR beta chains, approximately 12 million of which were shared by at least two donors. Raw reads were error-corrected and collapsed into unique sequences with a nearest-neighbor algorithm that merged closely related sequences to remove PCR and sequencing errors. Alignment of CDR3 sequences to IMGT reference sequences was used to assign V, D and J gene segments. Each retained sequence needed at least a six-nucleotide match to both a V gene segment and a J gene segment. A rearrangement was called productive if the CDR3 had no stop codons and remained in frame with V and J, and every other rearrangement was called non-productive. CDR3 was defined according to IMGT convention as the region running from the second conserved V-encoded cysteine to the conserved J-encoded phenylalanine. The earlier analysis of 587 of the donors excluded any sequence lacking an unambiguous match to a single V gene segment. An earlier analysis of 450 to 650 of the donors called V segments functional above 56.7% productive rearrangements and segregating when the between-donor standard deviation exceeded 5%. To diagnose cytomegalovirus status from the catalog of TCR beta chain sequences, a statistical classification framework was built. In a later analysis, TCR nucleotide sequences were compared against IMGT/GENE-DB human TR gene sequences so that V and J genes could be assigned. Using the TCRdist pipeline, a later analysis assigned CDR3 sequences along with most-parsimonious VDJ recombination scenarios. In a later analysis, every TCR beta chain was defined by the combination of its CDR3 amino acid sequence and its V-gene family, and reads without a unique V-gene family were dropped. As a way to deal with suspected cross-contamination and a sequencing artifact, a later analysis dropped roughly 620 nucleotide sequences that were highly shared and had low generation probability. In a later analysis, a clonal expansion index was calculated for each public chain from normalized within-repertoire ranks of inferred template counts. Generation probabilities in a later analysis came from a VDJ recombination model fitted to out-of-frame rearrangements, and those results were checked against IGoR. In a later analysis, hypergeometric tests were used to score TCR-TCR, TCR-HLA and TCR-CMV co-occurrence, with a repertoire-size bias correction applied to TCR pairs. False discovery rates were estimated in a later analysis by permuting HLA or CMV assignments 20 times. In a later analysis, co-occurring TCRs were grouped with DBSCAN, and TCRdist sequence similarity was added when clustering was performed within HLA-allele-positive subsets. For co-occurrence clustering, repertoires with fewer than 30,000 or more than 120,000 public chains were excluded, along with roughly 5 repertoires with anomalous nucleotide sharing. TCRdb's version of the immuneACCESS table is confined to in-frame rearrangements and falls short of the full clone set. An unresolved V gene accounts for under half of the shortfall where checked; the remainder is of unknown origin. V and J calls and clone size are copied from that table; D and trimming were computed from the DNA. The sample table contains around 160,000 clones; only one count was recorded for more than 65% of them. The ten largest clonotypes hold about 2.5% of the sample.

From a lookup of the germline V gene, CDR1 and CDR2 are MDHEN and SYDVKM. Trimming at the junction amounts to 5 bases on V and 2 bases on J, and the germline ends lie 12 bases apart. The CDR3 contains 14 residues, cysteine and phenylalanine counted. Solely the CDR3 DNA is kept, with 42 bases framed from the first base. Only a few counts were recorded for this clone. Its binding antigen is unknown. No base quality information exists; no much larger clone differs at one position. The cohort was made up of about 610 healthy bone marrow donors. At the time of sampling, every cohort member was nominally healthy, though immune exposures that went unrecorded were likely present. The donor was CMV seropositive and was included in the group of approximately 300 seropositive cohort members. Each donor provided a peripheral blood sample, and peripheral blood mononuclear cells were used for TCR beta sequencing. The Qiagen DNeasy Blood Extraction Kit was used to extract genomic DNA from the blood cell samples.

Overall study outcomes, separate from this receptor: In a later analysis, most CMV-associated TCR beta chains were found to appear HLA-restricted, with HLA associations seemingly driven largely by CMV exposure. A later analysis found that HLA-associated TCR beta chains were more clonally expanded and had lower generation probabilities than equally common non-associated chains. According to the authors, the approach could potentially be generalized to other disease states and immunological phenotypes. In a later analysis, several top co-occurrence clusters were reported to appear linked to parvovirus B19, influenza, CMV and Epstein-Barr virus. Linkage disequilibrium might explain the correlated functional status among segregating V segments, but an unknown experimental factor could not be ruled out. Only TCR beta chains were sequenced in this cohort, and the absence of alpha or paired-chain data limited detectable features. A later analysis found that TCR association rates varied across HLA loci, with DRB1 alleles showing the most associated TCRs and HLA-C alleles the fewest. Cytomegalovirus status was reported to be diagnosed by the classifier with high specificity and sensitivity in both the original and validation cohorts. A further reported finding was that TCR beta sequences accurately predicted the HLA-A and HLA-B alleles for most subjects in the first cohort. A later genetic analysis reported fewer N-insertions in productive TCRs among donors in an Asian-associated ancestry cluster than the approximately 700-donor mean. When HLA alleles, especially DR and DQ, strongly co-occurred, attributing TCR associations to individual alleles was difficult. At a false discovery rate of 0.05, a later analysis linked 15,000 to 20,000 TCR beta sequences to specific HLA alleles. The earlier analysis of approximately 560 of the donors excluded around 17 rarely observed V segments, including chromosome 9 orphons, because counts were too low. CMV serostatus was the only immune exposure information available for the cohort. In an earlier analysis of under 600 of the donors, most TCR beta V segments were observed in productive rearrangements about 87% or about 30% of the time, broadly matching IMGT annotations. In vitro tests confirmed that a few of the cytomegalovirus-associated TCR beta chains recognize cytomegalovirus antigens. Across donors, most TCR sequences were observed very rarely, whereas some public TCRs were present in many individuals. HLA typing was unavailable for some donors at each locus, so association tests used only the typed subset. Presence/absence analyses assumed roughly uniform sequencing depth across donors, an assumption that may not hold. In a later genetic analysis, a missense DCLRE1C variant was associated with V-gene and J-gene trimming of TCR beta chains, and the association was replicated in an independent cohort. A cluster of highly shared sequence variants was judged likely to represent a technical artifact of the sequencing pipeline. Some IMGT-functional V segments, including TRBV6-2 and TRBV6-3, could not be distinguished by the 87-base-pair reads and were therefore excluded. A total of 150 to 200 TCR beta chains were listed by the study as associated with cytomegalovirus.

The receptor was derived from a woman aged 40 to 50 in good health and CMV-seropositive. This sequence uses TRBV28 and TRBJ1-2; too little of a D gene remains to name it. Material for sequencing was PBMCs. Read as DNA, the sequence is TGTGCCAGCAGTGCCGGGTCTAAAAACTATGGCTACACCTTC. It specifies CASSAGSKNYGYTF.